Here is one T cell receptor (beta chain) with its context. Antigen specificity is unknown. One end of the junction is discordant with germline, which a read error may explain. The data derive from a study of Graves' ophthalmopathy and Graves' hyperthyroidism. Study overall: Ophthalmopathy absent within 18 months of follow-up marked hyperthyroidism as stable.

Amplifying from RNA transcripts, the study obtained TCR beta CDR3 regions. RT-PCR was first run with HTBI primers, then multiplex PCR in a second round. TCRdb fed the multiplex PCR reads into MiXCR, producing one record per CDR3 protein. This table has over a million distinct CDR3 sequences, less than 45% appearing once. The CDR3 sequence is 13 residues long. Germline CDR1 and CDR2: ENHRY and SYGVKD. Findings and caveats of the study: The 13-signature model separated ophthalmopathy from stable hyperthyroidism at approximately 89% sensitivity and roughly 81% specificity. Blood also held most thyroid clonotypes expanded above 0.001 frequency.

The rearrangement joins TRBV10-3 to TRBJ2-5; D not resolved. The sample taken for sequencing was peripheral blood or thyroid tissue (not recorded which). The origin of this receptor is an adult man with Graves' hyperthyroidism. The CDR3 is CASSYSRPETQYF. For the CDR3, the DNA is TGTGCCAGCAGTTACTCGAGACCAGAGACCCAGTACTTC.